Listed below are T cell receptor beta chains from one sample, sequenced in a study of T cells in localized non-small cell lung cancer. The protocol was immunoSEQ multiplex PCR, while the TCRdb copy is restricted to in-frame clones and leaves out a portion. Of roughly 30,000 clones in the sample, about 88% were seen once. Sequencing used peripheral blood, obtained before any cancer treatment. These receptors were collected from a woman aged 40-70 years with stage I lung adenocarcinoma. Both conserved end residues are part of each CDR3. A D gene is named only where the DNA matches it firmly. A clone size is listed for some rows: how often the clone was seen (once, few, many), or a class if it is expanded.

D	J	size	V	DNA	CDR3
NA	TRBJ1-2	NA	TRBV27	TGTGCCAGCAGTTTTACCGGGTTCAATGGCTACACCTTC	CASSFTGFNGYTF
TRBD1	TRBJ1-6	NA	TRBV9	TGTGCCAGCAGCTACAAGCCCGACAGGGACTCACCCCTCCACTTT	CASSYKPDRDSPLHF
TRBD1	TRBJ1-6	NA	TRBV9	TGTGCCAGCAGCCCCGGACAGGGGAAGAATTCACCCCTCCACTTT	CASSPGQGKNSPLHF
NA	TRBJ1-3	NA	TRBV7-3	TGTGCCAGCAGCTTAAGTCCGGCCTCTGGAAACACCATATATTTT	CASSLSPASGNTIYF
NA	TRBJ2-1	NA	TRBV6-5	TGTGCCAGCAGTTATGCGGGGACCCACAATGAGCAGTTCTTC	CASSYAGTHNEQFF
NA	TRBJ1-1	NA	TRBV6-6	TGTGCCAGCAGTTACTCCCCTATGGGTGGCACTGAAGCTTTCTTT	CASSYSPMGGTEAFF
NA	TRBJ1-6	NA	TRBV7-9	TGTGCCAGCAGCTCCGGGGCAGCGAATTCACCCCTCCACTTT	CASSSGAANSPLHF
NA	TRBJ2-6	NA	TRBV9	TGTGCCAGCAGCCTTTCCCACGGCATTTTCTCTGGGGCCAACGTCCTGACTTTC	CASSLSHGIFSGANVLTF
TRBD1	TRBJ1-5	once	TRBV2	TGTGCCAGCAGTGAAGGATGGCAGGGGGCTACTCAGCCCCAGCATTTT	CASSEGWQGATQPQHF
TRBD2	TRBJ2-7	NA	TRBV7-8	TGTGCCAGCAGCTTAGCTTCGACTAGCGGGGGGTCCTTCTCCTACGAGCAGTACTTC	CASSLASTSGGSFSYEQYF
TRBD2	TRBJ2-1	NA	TRBV7-6	TGTGCCAGCAGCTTAGCGGCGGGGGGGCTAGAGCAGTTCTTC	CASSLAAGGLEQFF
NA	TRBJ1-1	NA	TRBV5-4	TGTGCCAGCAGCTCCCCGGATTCGGGGACTGAAGCTTTCTTT	CASSSPDSGTEAFF
NA	TRBJ2-3	NA	TRBV5-6	TGTGCCAGCAGCTTCAGGGGCAGCACAGATACGCAGTATTTT	CASSFRGSTDTQYF
NA	TRBJ1-6	few	TRBV7-6	TGTGCCAGCAGCAAAGGCCCTATTAATTCACCCCTCCACTTT	CASSKGPINSPLHF
TRBD1	TRBJ1-1	NA	TRBV6-6	TGTGCCAGCAGTTCGCGGACAGGGTCTTGGTCAGAAGCTTTCTTT	CASSSRTGSWSEAFF
TRBD1	TRBJ1-1	NA	TRBV7-8	TGTGCCAGCAGCCAAGGACAGGGGGGAGGCACTGAAGCTTTCTTT	CASSQGQGGGTEAFF
NA	TRBJ2-5	NA	TRBV9	TGTGCCAGCAGCGTAGATTCGGCAGGGGTCCAAGAGACCCAGTACTTC	CASSVDSAGVQETQYF
NA	TRBJ2-3	NA	TRBV4-2	TGTGCCAGCAGCCAAGCGGGGGAAACCACAGATACGCAGTATTTT	CASSQAGETTDTQYF
TRBD2	TRBJ2-3	NA	TRBV7-2	TGTGCCAGCAGCTTAGCGCAAGGAGCGGGGGGTCCCATAAGGGATACGCAGTATTTT	CASSLAQGAGGPIRDTQYF